These 20 T cell receptor beta chains originate from one sample sequenced in a study of siplizumab effects on memory and regulatory T cells. Data came from immunoSEQ multiplex PCR; TCRdb stores just in-frame clones and leaves some out. The repertoire consists of about 70,000 clones, with over 75% occurring once and the leading ten covering 1.7%. The specimen was Tregs sorted from blood. The receptors shown here come from a human donor in good health.

V is TRBV6-5 and J is TRBJ1-5; D call uncertain. The CDR3 is 15 residues long. Trimming pared 0 bases from V and 3 bases from J, leaving 9 bases between. Germline V CDR1 and CDR2: MNHEY, SVGAGI. CDR3 nucleotides: TGTGCCAGCAGTTACTCCGGGCGTACCAATCAGCCCCAGCATTTT. This sequence encodes CASSYSGRTNQPQHF.

The gene calls are TRBV10-3 and TRBJ1-5; tentative D call: TRBD1 (6 bases). The CDR3 sequence is 13 residues long. Germline V gene sequence: CDR1 ENHRY, CDR2 SYGVKD. The ends were cut back, 3 bases at V and 5 bases at J, with 8 bases in the middle. The CDR3 loop reads CAISDRGDQPQHF. CDR3 in DNA: TGTGCCATCAGTGACAGGGGTGATCAGCCCCAGCATTTT.

This clone was seen only once. This chain connects TRBV15 to TRBJ1-4; D is undetermined. The CDR3 totals 15 residues. Trimming took off 1 base at V and 7 bases at J, with 13 bases between the two ends. CDR1 is LNHNV, CDR2 YYDKDF, per germline (reference sequence). Here the CDR3 DNA reads TGTGCCACCAGCAGAGGACAACAGCGTGGTGAAAAACTGTTTTTT. It codes for CATSRGQQRGEKLFF.

This chain uses TRBV4-1 with TRBJ2-3; D is unclear. The CDR3 totals 14 residues. Per germline, CDR1 MGHRA and CDR2 YSYEKL. Trimming removed 0 bases from V and 4 bases from J, with 8 bases in between. CDR3 coding DNA: TGCGCCAGCAGCCAAGATGCCGATCCAGATACGCAGTATTTT. This codes for CASSQDADPDTQYF.

The genes are TRBV6-1 and TRBJ1-2, with D tentatively TRBD1 (6 bases). CDR3 length: 13 amino acids. Trimming removed 10 bases at V and 1 base at J, with 13 bases between. CDR1 is MNHNS and CDR2 is SASEGT in the germline V gene. The CDR3 sequence is CANVDSLNYGYTF. The CDR3 DNA reads as TGTGCCAACGTGGACAGTCTTAACTATGGCTACACCTTC.

The rearrangement links TRBV19 to TRBJ2-1, with TRBD2 matching 8 bases. The germline V gene has CDR1 LNHDA and CDR2 SQIVND (reference sequence). The CDR3 loop spans 15 amino acids. J was trimmed by 6 bases and V by 6 bases; bases with no gene match: 10. The CDR3 is CASRKSGSAANEQFF. The CDR3 bases are TGTGCCAGTAGGAAAAGCGGGAGTGCTGCCAATGAGCAGTTCTTC.

The gene calls are TRBV25-1 and TRBJ2-1; TRBD2 aligns across 7 bases. Per germline, CDR1 MGHDK and CDR2 SYGVNS. This CDR3 spans 14 amino acids. In DNA, the CDR3 is TGTGCTACAATAGCGGGCACCCTCTACAATGAGCAGTTCTTC. Encoded protein: CATIAGTLYNEQFF. Full variable domain (missing parts from reference TRBV25-1 and TRBJ2-1): EADIYQTPRYLVIGTGKKITLECSQTMGHDKMYWYQQDPGMELHLIHYSYGVNSTEKGDLSSESTVSRIRTEHFPLTLESARPSHTSQYLCATIAGTLYNEQFFGPGTRLTVL.

This clone has only one observation. V and J are TRBV11-3 and TRBJ2-3, with 7 bases that match TRBD2. CDR1 is SGHNT and CDR2 is YENEEA in the germline V gene. The trim removed 5 bases at V and 3 bases at J, leaving 8 bases unmatched. The CDR3 loop spans 15 amino acids. CDR3 region: CASSPGTTTTDTQYF. The CDR3 DNA is TGTGCCAGCAGCCCGGGGACTACGACGACAGATACGCAGTATTTT. Together with reference TRBV11-3 and TRBJ2-3, the CDR3 gives the full variable domain: EAGVVQSPRYKIIEKKQPVAFWCNPISGHNTLYWYLQNLGQGPELLIRYENEEAVDDSQLPKDRFSAERLKGVDSTLKIQPAELGDSAVYLCASSPGTTTTDTQYFGPGTRLTVL.

This CDR3 reads CASSLRGRKTEAFF. The DNA of the CDR3 is TGTGCCAGCAGTTTAAGGGGGAGGAAGACTGAAGCTTTCTTT. The chain links TRBV27 to TRBJ1-1; D possibly corresponds to TRBD1 (6 bases). This CDR3 contains 14 residues. Trimming shortened V by 2 bases and J by 5 bases, and 12 bases separated the two germline ends. Germline values: CDR1 MNHEY, CDR2 SMNVEV (reference sequence).

The genes are TRBV5-1 and TRBJ1-4; D is unresolved. V shed 1 base and J shed 0 bases, with 4 bases lying between them. The CDR3 extends over 14 amino acids. The germline V gene encodes CDR1 SGHRS and CDR2 YFSETQ. CDR3 region: CASSLTATNEKLFF. The CDR3 DNA is TGCGCCAGCAGCTTGACAGCAACTAATGAAAAACTGTTTTTT.

In this sample, this clone turned up once. V is TRBV2 and J is TRBJ2-5, with D maybe TRBD2 (6 bases). The CDR3 contains 18 residues. V dropped 6 bases and J dropped 2 bases, with 25 bases sitting between them. CDR1 SNHLY and CDR2 FYNNEI come from the germline V gene. The CDR3 loop is CASRKISGSPYGQETQYF. CDR3 sequence (DNA): TGTGCCAGCAGGAAGATTTCCGGGAGCCCCTACGGGCAAGAGACCCAGTACTTC.

The chain uses TRBV6-1 and TRBJ2-7; D is possibly TRBD2 (5 bases). Deletions cut 1 base from V and 0 bases from J, with 7 bases between. Germline assignment: CDR1 MNHNS and CDR2 SASEGT. This CDR3 has 14 amino acids. CDR3 sequence reads: CASSEVATSYEQYF. For the CDR3, the DNA is TGTGCCAGCAGTGAAGTAGCGACCTCCTACGAGCAGTACTTC.

The J gene is TRBJ1-5, the V gene TRBV7-2; 7 bases map to TRBD1. The germline V gene encodes CDR1 SGHTA and CDR2 FQGNSA. This CDR3 region has 16 residues. Trimming cost V 1 base and J 0 bases; bases outside gene matches: 3. The CDR3 protein is CASSLGQGYSNQPQHF. Here the CDR3 DNA reads TGTGCCAGCAGCTTAGGACAGGGTTATAGCAATCAGCCCCAGCATTTT.

The CDR3 loop is CASSQERTGNTGELFF. Here the CDR3 DNA reads TGTGCCAGCAGCCAAGAGAGGACAGGGAACACCGGGGAGCTGTTTTTT. The chain joins TRBV4-2 to TRBJ2-2; TRBD1 matches 7 bases. The V gene's germline CDR1 is LGHNA and CDR2 YNFKEQ. The length of the CDR3 is 16 residues. V gave up 0 bases and J gave up 1 base; unmatched junction bases: 2.

This chain joins TRBV6-6 and TRBJ2-7, with a possible D match to TRBD2 (6 bases). CDR1 and CDR2 from the germline V gene are MNHNY and SVGAGI (reference sequence). CDR3 size: 15 residues. Trimming left V 5 bases short and J 5 bases short, with 19 bases between. In nucleotides, the CDR3 is TGTGCCAGCAGTCCCTCTGGGGGGAGTAGTAACGAGCAGTACTTC. Amino acids: CASSPSGGSSNEQYF.

V and J are TRBV5-1 and TRBJ2-6, with TRBD1 identical over 7 bases. The CDR3 loop spans 19 amino acids. The germline V gene has CDR1 SGHRS and CDR2 YFSETQ. The V gene end was trimmed by 4 bases and the J gene end by 0 bases; junction bases not matched to a gene: 13. The CDR3 nucleotides are TGCGCCAGCAGCCCGAGCGCCGGGACAGCAAGCTCTGGGGCCAACGTCCTGACTTTC. This encodes CASSPSAGTASSGANVLTF.

This sequence joins TRBV7-9 and TRBJ2-5; TRBD2 matches 7 bases. The V and J ends lost 0 bases and 1 base, in that order; junction bases with no gene match: 8. The germline V gene encodes CDR1 SEHNR and CDR2 FQNEAQ (reference sequence). The CDR3 is 17 residues long. The CDR3 reads CASSLAWPGRAQETQYF. As DNA, the CDR3 is TGTGCCAGCAGCTTAGCGTGGCCAGGGAGGGCCCAAGAGACCCAGTACTTC.

This clone was found once. This rearrangement joins TRBV18 to TRBJ2-1, with 9 bases fitting TRBD2. The V gene end was trimmed by 2 bases and the J gene end by 9 bases; junction bases not matched to a gene: 11. This CDR3 region has 16 residues. The germline gives CDR1 KGHSH, CDR2 LQKENI. This CDR3 reads CASSPEISGRSVEQFF. The CDR3 DNA reads TGTGCCAGCTCACCAGAAATTAGCGGGAGATCGGTTGAGCAGTTCTTC.

This chain joins TRBV10-3 and TRBJ2-1; 10 nucleotides agree with TRBD1. With 6 bases clipped from V and 4 bases from J, the junction kept 3 bases outside the gene matches. In germline, CDR1 is ENHRY, CDR2 SYGVKD. This CDR3 is 14 amino acids long. The chain's CDR3 is CAISRDRGYNEQFF. As DNA, the CDR3 is TGTGCCATCAGCCGGGACAGGGGATACAATGAGCAGTTCTTC.

This clone appeared once. The J gene is TRBJ2-5, the V gene TRBV6-1; D uncertain. The CDR3 totals 14 residues. Per germline, CDR1 MNHNS and CDR2 SASEGT. V lost 6 bases and J 5 bases, leaving 16 bases between the germline ends. The CDR3: CASRTGRVVETQYF. As DNA, the CDR3 is TGTGCCAGCAGAACGGGTCGAGTTGTGGAGACCCAGTACTTC.